The rows below give T cell receptor beta chains drawn from one sample of a study of beta chain features in type 1 diabetes. Profiling relied on immunoSEQ multiplex PCR, and the TCRdb table lists in-frame clones only, not all of them. The sample holds some 70,000 clones, just under 50% seen once. The sample taken for sequencing was central memory CD4+ T cells from blood. These receptor sequences come from a man aged 25 to 40 with type 1 diabetes. CDR3s include the opening cysteine and the closing phenylalanine or tryptophan. A D gene is named only where the DNA matches it firmly. The size field is filled for only some rows; it gives once, few, many or a size class.

V	size	D	J	CDR3	DNA
TRBV10-1	-	TRBD2	TRBJ2-3	CASSPTLAGGTDTQYF	TGCGCCAGCAGTCCTACCTTAGCGGGAGGCACAGATACGCAGTATTTT
TRBV23-1	-	TRBD2	TRBJ2-1	CASSHRLLAVDCNEQFF	TGCGCCAGCAGTCATCGATTACTAGCGGTAGATTGCAATGAGCAGTTCTTC
TRBV21-1	-	-	TRBJ2-4	CASNLISGHKNIQYF	TGTGCCAGCAACTTAATATCGGGACACAAAAACATTCAGTACTTC
TRBV7-9	-	-	TRBJ1-5	CASSLGSDNQPQHF	TGTGCCAGCAGCTTAGGTTCAGACAATCAGCCCCAGCATTTT
TRBV5-5	few	-	TRBJ2-7	CASSLESGFSYEQYF	TGTGCCAGCAGCTTGGAGTCGGGGTTCTCCTACGAGCAGTACTTC
TRBV9	-	TRBD1	TRBJ2-7	CASSSRRTGGYEQYF	TGTGCCAGCAGCTCCCGACGGACAGGGGGCTACGAGCAGTACTTC
TRBV5-6	-	-	TRBJ1-1	CASSLRPTNTGAFF	TGTGCCAGCAGCTTAAGACCGACGAACACGGGAGCTTTCTTT
TRBV7-2	few	TRBD2	TRBJ2-5	CASRVAGEETQYF	TGTGCCAGCAGGGTAGCGGGGGAGGAGACCCAGTACTTC
TRBV4-2	-	-	TRBJ2-3	CASSQGTLGTSTDTQYF	TGTGCCAGCAGCCAGGGTACACTAGGAACTAGCACAGATACGCAGTATTTT
TRBV28	-	TRBD2	TRBJ2-5	CASSLGVAGGPQETQYF	TGTGCCAGCAGCCTGGGGGTAGCGGGGGGACCTCAAGAGACCCAGTACTTC
TRBV5-1	once	-	TRBJ2-7	CASSRGTTRGNEQYF	TGCGCCAGCAGCAGGGGGACGACAAGGGGTAACGAGCAGTACTTC
TRBV5-1	once	TRBD2	TRBJ2-3	CASSLAGGPPSTDTQYF	TGCGCCAGCAGCTTGGCGGGGGGACCCCCTAGCACAGATACGCAGTATTTT
TRBV6-6	-	TRBD2	TRBJ2-7	CASTPLSGGDYEQYF	TGTGCCAGCACCCCACTTAGCGGGGGGGACTACGAGCAGTACTTC